This passage covers 10 T cell receptor beta chains from one sample sequenced in a study of T cells in Graves' hyperthyroidism and ophthalmopathy (dated 2019 in TCRdb). Library generation was performed with multiplex PCR. Sequencing relied on an Illumina HiSeq 2000. TCR beta CDR3 regions were amplified from RNA transcripts. A first-round RT-PCR of the TCR CDR3 used the HTBI primer set with the Qiagen OneStep RT-PCR kit. Using fastp trimming at Q25 and MiXCR clonotype assembly, TCRdb reanalyzed the public sequencing data and kept in-frame beta chains. When rows share a CDR3 protein, they turn into one entry using the most common DNA and genes. In all, the sample holds just under 750,000 distinct CDR3 sequences, and approximately 36% of those were seen once. The top ten constitute around 31% of the sample. Sequences were obtained from blood. The receptors here all came from a woman between 40 and 50 years old with Graves' hyperthyroidism.

This clonotype was counted a few times. The rearrangement joins TRBV6-2 or TRBV6-3 to TRBJ1-6, with no clear D. This CDR3 is built from 13 residues. Germline V gives CDR1 MNHEY, CDR2 SVGEGT. The V and J ends lost 5 bases and 8 bases respectively, with 10 bases between them. DNA for the CDR3: TGTGCCAGCAGTCCTCGGACCTATTCACCCCTCCACTTT. This codes for CASSPRTYSPLHF.

The V gene is TRBV20-1, the J gene TRBJ1-2; D is perhaps TRBD1 (6 bases). V was clipped by 7 bases and J by 4 bases, with 16 bases between them. CDR3 length: 13 residues. Germline V gives CDR1 DFQATT, CDR2 SNEGSKA (reference sequence). The CDR3 is CSGQPGHFYGYTF. Written as DNA, the CDR3 is TGCAGTGGCCAGCCGGGACACTTCTATGGCTACACCTTC.

This chain connects TRBV10-3 to TRBJ2-2; 7 nucleotides match TRBD1. Germline values: CDR1 ENHRY, CDR2 SYGVKD. CDR3 length: 18 residues. Trimming took 6 bases from V and 7 from J; bases not matched to a gene: 20. Here the CDR3 reads CAISPGTAPGIGYGELFF. CDR3 DNA sequence: TGTGCCATCAGCCCCGGGACAGCCCCCGGGATAGGATACGGGGAGCTGTTTTTT.

This CDR3 reads CASSLDGRRDQPQHF. CDR3 DNA sequence: TGTGCCAGCAGCTTAGATGGCCGCCGCGATCAGCCCCAGCATTTT. V gene TRBV25-1 combines with J gene TRBJ1-5; D is uncertain. Trimming left V 6 bases short and J 5 bases short, with 17 bases between. Germline CDR1 MGHDK, CDR2 SYGVNS. The CDR3 has 15 residues. The whole variable domain, filled in from reference TRBV25-1 and TRBJ1-5, reads EADIYQTPRYLVIGTGKKITLECSQTMGHDKMYWYQQDPGMELHLIHYSYGVNSTEKGDLSSESTVSRIRTEHFPLTLESARPSHTSQYLCASSLDGRRDQPQHFGDGTRLSIL.

This clonotype appeared many times. V usage is TRBV10-3 and J usage is TRBJ1-1, with D perhaps TRBD1 (5 bases). Deletions cut 7 bases from V and 4 bases from J, with 13 bases between. CDR1 is ENHRY and CDR2 is SYGVKD in the germline V gene. CDR3 length: 13 residues. The CDR3, as DNA: TGTGCCATCACATCGACAGCCTCCACTGAAGCTTTCTTT. Translating gives CAITSTASTEAFF.

In its sample, this clonotype was seen once. This chain uses TRBV7-9 with TRBJ2-7; D might be TRBD1 (6 bases). Trimming cost V 5 bases and J 3 bases, with 17 bases left between them. The V gene's germline CDR1 is SEHNR and CDR2 FQNEAQ (reference sequence). The length of the CDR3 is 15 residues. The CDR3 DNA reads as TGTGCCAGCAGCCTCGGGGCAGGGGACGGCTACGAGCAGTACTTC. It codes for CASSLGAGDGYEQYF.

This chain joins TRBV5-4 and TRBJ2-5; D might be TRBD1 (6 bases). V shed 5 bases and J shed 4 bases, with 18 bases lying between them. Germline V CDR1 and CDR2: SGHNT, YYREEE (reference sequence). CDR3 length: 15 amino acids. The CDR3 DNA reads as TGTGCCAGCAGGACCAACAGGGTGTTGGGAGAGACCCAGTACTTC. This translates into CASRTNRVLGETQYF. The whole variable domain, filled in from reference TRBV5-4 and TRBJ2-5, reads ETGVTQSPTHLIKTRGQQVTLRCSSQSGHNTVSWYQQALGQGPQFIFQYYREEENGRGNFPPRFSGLQFPNYSSELNVNALELDDSALYLCASRTNRVLGETQYFGPGTRLLVL.

The rearrangement links TRBV29-1 to TRBJ2-7; possible D gene TRBD2, 6 bases. Germline V CDR1 and CDR2: SQVTM, ANQGSEA. Trimming removed 4 bases from V and 0 bases from J, with 22 bases in between. This CDR3 has 17 residues. The CDR3 region is CSVVSAGRDVSSYEQYF. The CDR3 DNA reads TGCAGCGTTGTGTCCGCGGGAAGGGATGTAAGCTCCTACGAGCAGTACTTC.

As for this clonotype: This could be a read error, since a much larger clone is one nucleotide away. The CDR3 carries no conserved terminal phenylalanine or tryptophan, so it likely arises from a read error. CDR3 bases: TGTGCCAGCAGCGGGACAGGGACGTACCAAGAGACCCAGTACCTC. Translating gives CASSGTGTYQETQYL. This rearrangement joins TRBV5-6 to TRBJ2-5; 9 positions match TRBD1. The germline CDR1 and CDR2 sequences are SGHDT and YYEEEE. The CDR3 consists of 15 residues. After removal of 4 bases from V and 0 bases from J, the junction contained 4 bases not matched to a gene.

This clonotype was counted at least ten times. The genes are TRBV2 and TRBJ1-5; TRBD1 matches at 9 bases. Trimming cost V 6 bases and J 7 bases; bases outside gene matches: 10. Germline loops: CDR1 SNHLY, CDR2 FYNNEI. The CDR3 has 15 residues. This CDR3 reads CASSYGTGSGQPQHF. The CDR3, as DNA: TGTGCCAGCAGCTACGGGACAGGGAGCGGACAGCCCCAGCATTTT.